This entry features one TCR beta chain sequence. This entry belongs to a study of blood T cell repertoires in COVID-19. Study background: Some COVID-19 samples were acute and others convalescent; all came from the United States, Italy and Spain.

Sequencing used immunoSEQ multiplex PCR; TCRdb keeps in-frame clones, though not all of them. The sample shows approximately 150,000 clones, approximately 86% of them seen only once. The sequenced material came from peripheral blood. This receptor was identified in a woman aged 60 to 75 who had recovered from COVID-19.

CDR3 region: CASSLVTTGGETQYF. The CDR3 bases are TGTGCCAGCAGCTTAGTTACTACCGGTGGGGAGACCCAGTACTTC. The chain uses TRBV11-2 and TRBJ2-5; D ambiguous. V lost 1 base and J 5 bases, leaving 14 bases between the germline ends. The CDR3 totals 15 residues. The germline gives CDR1 SGHAT, CDR2 FQNNGV. Full variable domain (outside the CDR3, taken from reference TRBV11-2 and TRBJ2-5): EAGVAQSPRYKIIEKRQSVAFWCNPISGHATLYWYQQILGQGPKLLIQFQNNGVVDDSQLPKDRFSAERLKGVDSTLKIQPAKLEDSAVYLCASSLVTTGGETQYFGPGTRLLVL.